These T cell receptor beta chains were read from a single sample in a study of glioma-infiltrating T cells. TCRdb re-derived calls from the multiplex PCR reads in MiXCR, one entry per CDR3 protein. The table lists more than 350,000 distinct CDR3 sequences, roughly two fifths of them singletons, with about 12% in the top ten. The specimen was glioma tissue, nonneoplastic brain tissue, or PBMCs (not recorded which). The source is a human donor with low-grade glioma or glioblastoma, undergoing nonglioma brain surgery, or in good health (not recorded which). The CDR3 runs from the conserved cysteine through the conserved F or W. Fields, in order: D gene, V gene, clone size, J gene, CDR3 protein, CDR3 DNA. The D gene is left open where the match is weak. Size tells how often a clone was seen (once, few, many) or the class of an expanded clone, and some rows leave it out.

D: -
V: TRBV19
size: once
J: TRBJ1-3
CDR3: CASSSDASDSGNTIYF
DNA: TGTGCCAGTAGTTCGGACGCTAGCGACTCTGGAAACACCATATATTTT

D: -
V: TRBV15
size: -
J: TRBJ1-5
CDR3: CATSRDRASRGNQPQHF
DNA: TGTGCCACCAGCAGAGACCGAGCGAGCAGGGGCAATCAGCCCCAGCATTTT

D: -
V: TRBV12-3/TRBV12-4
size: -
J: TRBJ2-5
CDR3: CASNTGSALQETQYF
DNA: TGTGCCAGCAACACAGGCTCAGCCCTCCAAGAGACCCAGTACTTC

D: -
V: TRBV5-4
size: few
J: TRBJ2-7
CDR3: CASSLGEQGYEQYF
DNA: TGTGCCAGCAGCTTGGGAGAACAAGGCTACGAGCAGTACTTC

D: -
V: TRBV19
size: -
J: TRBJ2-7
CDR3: CASSIGMVSYEQYF
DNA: TGTGCCAGTAGTATTGGGATGGTCTCCTACGAGCAGTACTTC

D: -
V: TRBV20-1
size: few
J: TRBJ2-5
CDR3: CSAPRGGFQETQYF
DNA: TGCAGTGCCCCCAGAGGGGGATTCCAAGAGACCCAGTACTTC

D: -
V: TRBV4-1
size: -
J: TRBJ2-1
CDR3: CASSQDHGFDNEQFF
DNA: TGCGCCAGCAGCCAAGATCACGGTTTCGATAATGAGCAGTTCTTC

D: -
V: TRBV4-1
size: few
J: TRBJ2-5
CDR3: CASSQVQPGTQYF
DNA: TGCGCCAGCAGCCAAGTTCAGCCGGGGACCCAGTACTTC

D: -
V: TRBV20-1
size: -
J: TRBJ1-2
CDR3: CSATPGGRKQDYGYTF
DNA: TGCAGTGCCACCCCTGGGGGCAGAAAGCAGGACTATGGCTACACCTTC

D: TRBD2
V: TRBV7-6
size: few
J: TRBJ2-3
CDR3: CASSLTPRTSGSTDTQYF
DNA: TGTGCCAGCAGCTTAACCCCCAGGACTAGCGGAAGCACAGATACGCAGTATTTT

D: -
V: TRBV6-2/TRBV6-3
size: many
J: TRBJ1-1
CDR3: CASSYSRGAFF
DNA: TGTGCCAGCAGTTACAGCAGGGGAGCTTTCTTT

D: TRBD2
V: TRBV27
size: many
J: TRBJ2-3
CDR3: CASSLGTSGRDTQYF
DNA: TGTGCCAGCAGTTTGGGGACTAGCGGGAGAGATACGCAGTATTTT

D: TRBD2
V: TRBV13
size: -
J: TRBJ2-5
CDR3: CASSSGSSGGETQYF
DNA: TGTGCCAGCAGCTCCGGTTCGTCCGGGGGGGAGACCCAGTACTTC

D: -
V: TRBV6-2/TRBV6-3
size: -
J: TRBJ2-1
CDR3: CASSPRAWRGVNGQFF
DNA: TGTGCCAGCAGTCCCCGGGCCTGGAGAGGGGTAAATGGGCAGTTCTTC

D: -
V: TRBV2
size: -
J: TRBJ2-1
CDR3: CASSQDRNNEQFF
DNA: TGTGCCAGCAGTCAGGACAGAAACAATGAGCAGTTCTTC

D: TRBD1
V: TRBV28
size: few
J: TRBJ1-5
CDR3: CASSLDRGSNQPQHF
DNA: TGTGCCAGCAGCCTAGACAGGGGAAGCAATCAGCCCCAGCATTTT

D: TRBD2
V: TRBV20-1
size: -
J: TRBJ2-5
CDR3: CSARDRLAGETQYF
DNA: TGCAGTGCTAGAGATCGGCTAGCGGGGGAGACCCAGTACTTC

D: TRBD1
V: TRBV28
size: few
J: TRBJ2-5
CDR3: CASRPLGDRGNQETQYF
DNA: TGTGCCAGCAGACCGCTGGGGGACAGGGGTAACCAAGAGACCCAGTACTTC

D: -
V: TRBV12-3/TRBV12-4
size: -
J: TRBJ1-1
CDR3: CASSLDGVVAEAFF
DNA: TGTGCCAGCAGTTTGGACGGGGTGGTAGCTGAAGCTTTCTTT

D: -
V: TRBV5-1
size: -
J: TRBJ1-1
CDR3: CASSFSVALNTEAFF
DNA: TGCGCCAGCAGCTTTAGTGTAGCTCTGAACACTGAAGCTTTCTTT

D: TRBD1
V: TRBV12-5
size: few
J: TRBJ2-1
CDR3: CASAWTGGNEQFF
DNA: TGTGCTAGTGCCTGGACAGGGGGCAATGAGCAGTTCTTC

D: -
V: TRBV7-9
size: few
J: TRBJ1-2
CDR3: CASSLSGGESNYGYTF
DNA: TGTGCCAGCAGCTTATCCGGGGGAGAGAGTAACTATGGCTACACCTTC

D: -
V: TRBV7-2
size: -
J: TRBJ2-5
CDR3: CASSPTFGAEETQYF
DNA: TGTGCCAGCAGCCCGACTTTTGGGGCGGAGGAGACCCAGTACTTC

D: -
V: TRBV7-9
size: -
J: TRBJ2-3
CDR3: CASSLNPSTRATDTQYF
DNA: TGTGCCAGCAGCTTAAACCCTTCGACCCGCGCCACAGATACGCAGTATTTT

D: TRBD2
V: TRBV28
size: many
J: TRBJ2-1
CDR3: CASSSISGSLNEQFF
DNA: TGTGCCAGCAGTAGCATTAGCGGGAGCTTGAATGAGCAGTTCTTC

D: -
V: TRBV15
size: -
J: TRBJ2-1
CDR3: CTTSREEAPAYNEQFF
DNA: TGTACCACCAGCAGAGAGGAGGCTCCAGCCTACAATGAGCAGTTCTTC

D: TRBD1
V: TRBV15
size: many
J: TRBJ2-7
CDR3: CATSRRPGQGFYEQYF
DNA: TGTGCCACCAGCAGACGACCGGGACAGGGCTTCTACGAGCAGTACTTC

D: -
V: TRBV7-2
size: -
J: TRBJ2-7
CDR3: CASSKQMQRSYEQYF
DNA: TGCGCCAGCAGCAAGCAGATGCAGCGCTCCTACGAGCAGTACTTC

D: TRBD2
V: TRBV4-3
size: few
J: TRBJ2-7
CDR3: CASSQGLAGPLEQYF
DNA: TGCGCCAGCAGCCAAGGACTAGCGGGACCTCTAGAGCAGTACTTC

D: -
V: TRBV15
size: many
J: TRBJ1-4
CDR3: CATSRDKGATNEKLFF
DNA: TGTGCCACCAGCAGAGATAAGGGTGCAACTAATGAAAAACTGTTTTTT

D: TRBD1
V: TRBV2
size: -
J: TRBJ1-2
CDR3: CASSNYDRENVYTF
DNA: TGTGCCAGCAGTAACTACGACAGGGAAAATGTCTACACCTTC

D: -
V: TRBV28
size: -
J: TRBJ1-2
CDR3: CASSSGGGRRYGYTF
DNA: TGTGCCAGCAGTTCTGGCGGCGGACGAAGATATGGCTACACCTTC

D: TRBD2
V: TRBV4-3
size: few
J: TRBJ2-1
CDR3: CASSQDLSSGGYNEQFF
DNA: TGCGCCAGCAGCCAAGATTTATCCTCGGGAGGATACAATGAGCAGTTCTTC

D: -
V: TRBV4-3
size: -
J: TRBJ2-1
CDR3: CASSQVYGSDEQFF
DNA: TGCGCCAGCAGCCAAGTGTACGGGTCCGATGAGCAGTTCTTC

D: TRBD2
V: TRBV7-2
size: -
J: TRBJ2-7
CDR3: CASSRQTSGRAYEQYF
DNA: TGTGCCAGCAGCCGCCAGACTAGCGGGAGGGCCTACGAGCAGTACTTC

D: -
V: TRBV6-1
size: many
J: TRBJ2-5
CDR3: CASSEFGGVEETQYF
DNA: TGTGCCAGCAGTGAATTTGGGGGAGTGGAAGAGACCCAGTACTTC

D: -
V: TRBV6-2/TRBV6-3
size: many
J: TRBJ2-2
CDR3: CASSYSQSTGELFF
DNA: TGTGCCAGCAGTTACTCCCAGAGCACCGGGGAGCTGTTTTTT

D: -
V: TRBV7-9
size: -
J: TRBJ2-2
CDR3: CASSLMGGTNTGELFF
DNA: TGTGCCAGCAGCTTAATGGGCGGGACCAACACCGGGGAGCTGTTTTTT

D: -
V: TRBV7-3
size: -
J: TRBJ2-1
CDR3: CASSLSAEQYNEQFF
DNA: TGTGCCAGCAGCTTATCTGCCGAGCAGTACAATGAGCAGTTCTTC

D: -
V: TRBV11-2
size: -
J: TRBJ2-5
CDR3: CASSLVYQETQYF
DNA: TGTGCCAGCAGCTTAGTTTACCAAGAGACCCAGTACTTC

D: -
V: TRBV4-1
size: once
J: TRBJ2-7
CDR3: CASSQEAGSSYEQYF
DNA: TGCGCCAGCAGCCAAGAGGCGGGATCGTCCTACGAGCAGTACTTC

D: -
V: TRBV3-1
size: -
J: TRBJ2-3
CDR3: CASSQERATDTQYF
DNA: TGTGCCAGCAGCCAAGAGAGGGCCACAGATACGCAGTATTTT

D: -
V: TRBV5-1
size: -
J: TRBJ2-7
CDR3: CASSSGATDEQYF
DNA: TGCGCCAGCAGCTCGGGGGCCACGGACGAGCAGTACTTC

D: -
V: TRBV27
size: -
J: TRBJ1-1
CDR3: CASLGYTEAFF
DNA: TGTGCCAGCTTGGGGTACACTGAAGCTTTCTTT

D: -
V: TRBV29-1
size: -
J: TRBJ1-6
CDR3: CSVATGSNSPLHF
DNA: TGCAGCGTTGCGACAGGATCTAATTCACCCCTCCACTTT

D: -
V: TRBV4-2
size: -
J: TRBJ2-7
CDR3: CASSQEAGAYEQYF
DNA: TGTGCCAGCAGCCAAGAGGCAGGTGCCTACGAGCAGTACTTC

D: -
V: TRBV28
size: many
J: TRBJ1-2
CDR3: CASSPGNYGYTF
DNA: TGTGCCAGCAGCCCAGGGAACTATGGCTACACCTTC

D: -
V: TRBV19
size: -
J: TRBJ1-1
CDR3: CASSWGPLTEAFF
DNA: TGTGCCAGTAGTTGGGGACCCCTGACGGAAGCTTTCTTT

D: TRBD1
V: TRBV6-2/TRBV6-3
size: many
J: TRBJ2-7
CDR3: CASRPRGTGGAGEQYF
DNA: TGTGCCAGCAGACCCCGAGGGACAGGGGGCGCGGGGGAGCAGTACTTC

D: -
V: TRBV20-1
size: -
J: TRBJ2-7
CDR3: CSASRWGTLTYEQYF
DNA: TGCAGTGCTAGCCGGTGGGGCACCTTAACCTACGAGCAGTACTTC